What follows are 18 T cell receptor beta chains derived from one specimen sequenced in a study of blood T cells in healthy people across ages. A sample-barcoded 5' primer and a J-beta primer mix were used in a second PCR of roughly 6 to 12 cycles. One entry per CDR3 protein, called by TCRdb with MiXCR from the 5' RACE reads. The data contain 1 million or so distinct CDR3 sequences, 25% of them singletons. The sample was also reused in another study, on T cells of mothers and their children.

Source material: blood. Source of these receptors: a girl aged 2-9 years in good health.

A few counts support this clonotype. One junction end does not reproduce the germline sequence, and a read error may be involved. The chain has TRBV12-3 or TRBV12-4 and TRBJ1-4; maybe TRBD1 (5 bases). The length of the CDR3 is 14 residues. This chain's CDR3 is CAGSLFLDNEKLVF. The CDR3 DNA follows: TGTGCCGGCAGTTTGTTCCTGGACAACGAAAAACTGGTTTTT.

V usage is TRBV2 and J usage is TRBJ2-1, with unresolved D. The CDR3 extends over 13 amino acids. The germline V gene has CDR1 SNHLY and CDR2 FYNNEI. V lost 2 bases and J lost 7, with 9 bases in between. In DNA, the CDR3 is TGTGCCAGCAGTGAATCTGTAGTTAATGAGCAGTTCTTC. Its protein is CASSESVVNEQFF.

The chain has TRBV11-2 and TRBJ2-1, with D hard to call. Germline V gene lookup returns CDR1 SGHAT and CDR2 FQNNGV. CDR3 size: 14 residues. Trimming removed 1 base at V and 7 bases at J, with 11 bases between. The CDR3 spells CASSLARARNEQFF. DNA for the CDR3: TGTGCCAGCAGCTTAGCTCGAGCCAGGAATGAGCAGTTCTTC.

This clonotype was detected a few times. The rearrangement links TRBV2 to TRBJ2-1; TRBD2 aligns across 7 bases. Trimming took 9 bases from V and 5 from J; bases not matched to a gene: 1. CDR1 SNHLY and CDR2 FYNNEI come from the germline V gene. This CDR3 spans 11 amino acids. CDR3 protein: CARAGNNEQFF. The CDR3 coding sequence is TGTGCCAGAGCGGGAAACAATGAGCAGTTCTTC.

This clonotype was seen a few times. The chain has TRBV15 and TRBJ2-1; the match to TRBD2 covers 13 bases. The CDR3 length is 15 residues. CDR1 and CDR2 (germline): LNHNV, YYDKDF (reference sequence). V dropped 1 base and J dropped 10; count of bases not matched to a gene: 4. CDR3: CATSRVGLAGQEQFF. CDR3 DNA: TGTGCCACCAGCAGAGTGGGACTAGCGGGACAGGAGCAGTTCTTC. Together with reference TRBV15 and TRBJ2-1, the CDR3 gives the full variable domain: DAMVIQNPRYQVTQFGKPVTLSCSQTLNHNVMYWYQQKSSQAPKLLFHYYDKDFNNEADTPDNFQSRRPNTSFCFLDIRSPGLGDTAMYLCATSRVGLAGQEQFFGPGTRLTVL.

The chain couples TRBV2 to TRBJ2-1; D possibly corresponds to TRBD1 (5 bases). The CDR3 covers 12 residues. The V gene lost 2 bases and the J gene lost 10 bases, with 9 bases spanning the gap. Per germline, CDR1 SNHLY and CDR2 FYNNEI. CDR3 loop: CASSEPQGEQFF. The CDR3 bases are TGTGCCAGCAGTGAACCGCAGGGAGAGCAGTTCTTC.

The J gene is TRBJ1-1, the V gene TRBV20-1; D gene uncertain. The V end lost 4 bases, the J end lost 6 bases, and 12 bases lay between the germline ends. The CDR3 has 12 amino acids. Germline loops: CDR1 DFQATT, CDR2 SNEGSKA (reference sequence). CDR3 in DNA: TGCAGTGCTATAGCGGGCGGAGCTGAAGCTTTCTTT. Its translation is CSAIAGGAEAFF.

The genes are TRBV6-6 and TRBJ1-2; D perhaps matches TRBD1 (6 bases). From germline, CDR1 is MNHNY and CDR2 SVGAGI (reference sequence). This CDR3 is 13 amino acids long. V lost 7 bases to trimming and J lost 4 bases, with 13 bases between them. The CDR3 region has the DNA TGTGCCAGCAACCCCGGGACACCCTATGGCTACACCTTC. This translates into CASNPGTPYGYTF.

J is TRBJ1-2 and V is TRBV28; D gene uncertain. There are 16 residues in the CDR3. The germline V gene encodes CDR1 MDHEN and CDR2 SYDVKM. Trimming cost V 0 bases and J 2 bases, with 13 bases left between them. CDR3 in DNA: TGTGCCAGCAGTTTATGGGCTTACGGAGCCAACTATGGCTACACCTTC. Protein product: CASSLWAYGANYGYTF.

V and J are TRBV7-9 and TRBJ2-3, with D perhaps given as TRBD1 or TRBD2 (6 bases each). The CDR3 contains 17 residues. V gave up 0 bases and J gave up 2 bases, with 15 bases separating them. Per germline, CDR1 SEHNR and CDR2 FQNEAQ (reference sequence). The CDR3 here is CASSLARGDIDTDTQYF. The CDR3 DNA sequence: TGTGCCAGCAGCTTAGCGAGGGGGGACATTGACACAGATACGCAGTATTTT.

On this clonotype: A read error is possible here, since a much larger clone lies one base away. The chain combines TRBV24-1 with TRBJ2-3, with D perhaps matching TRBD2 (5 bases). CDR1 KGHDR and CDR2 SFDVKD come from the germline V gene. There are 13 residues in the CDR3. CDR3 coding DNA: TGTGCCACCAGTGAGCTAGCCGCAGATGCGCAGTATTTT. Translating it yields CATSELAADAQYF.

The rearrangement links TRBV19 to TRBJ2-5, with D perhaps given as TRBD1 or TRBD2 (5 bases each). Trimming left V 3 bases short and J 4 bases short, with 18 bases between. The CDR3 contains 16 residues. Germline V CDR1 and CDR2: LNHDA, SQIVND (reference sequence). The CDR3 DNA sequence: TGTGCCAGTAGTATTGACGGGACCCCTGAAGGAGAGACCCAGTACTTC. This translates into CASSIDGTPEGETQYF.

The chain recombines TRBV24-1 with TRBJ2-1, with 12 nucleotides matching TRBD2. The end of the DNA is better explained by TRBJ2-7, so the J call may be wrong. This CDR3 has 15 amino acids. CDR1 and CDR2 (germline): KGHDR, SFDVKD. As DNA, the CDR3 is TGTGCCACCAGTGATGCAACTAGCGGGAGGATCGAGCAGTACTTC. Amino acid sequence: CATSDATSGRIEQYF.

This clonotype was seen more than once but under ten times. The CDR3 nucleotides are TGTGCCAGCAGTTTAGAGAGCTTTAGAGGAGAGACCCAGTACTTC. Residues: CASSLESFRGETQYF. The chain joins TRBV28 to TRBJ2-5; no clear D gene. V was cut by 2 bases and J by 4 bases, with 14 bases left in between. Germline-derived CDR1 and CDR2 are MDHEN and SYDVKM. CDR3 length: 15 amino acids. Full variable domain (remainder filled in from reference TRBV28 and TRBJ2-5): DVKVTQSSRYLVKRTGEKVFLECVQDMDHENMFWYRQDPGLGLRLIYFSYDVKMKEKGDIPEGYSVSREKKERFSLILESASTNQTSMYLCASSLESFRGETQYFGPGTRLLVL.

The chain carries TRBV6-5 and TRBJ1-6; D is unclear. Germline V CDR1 and CDR2: MNHEY, SVGAGI. The CDR3 is 12 amino acids. Trimming removed 3 bases from V and 7 bases from J, with 4 bases in between. The CDR3 region is CASSYFNSPLHF. The CDR3 nucleotides are TGTGCCAGCAGTTATTTCAATTCACCCCTCCACTTT.

On this clonotype: Sequence at one end of the junction differs from germline and may be a read error. The gene calls are TRBV20-1 and TRBJ1-1; D perhaps matches TRBD1 (6 bases). The CDR3 covers 13 residues. CDR1 DFQATT and CDR2 SNEGSKA come from the germline V gene (reference sequence). DNA of the CDR3: TGCAGTGCTCCACGGACAGTGAACACTGACGCTTTCTTT. Protein: CSAPRTVNTDAFF.

This clonotype was detected only a few times. The chain recombines TRBV11-2 with TRBJ2-4; TRBD1 agrees at 8 bases. The CDR3 length is 15 residues. CDR1 is SGHAT and CDR2 is FQNNGV in the germline V gene. V shed 3 bases, J shed 3 bases, and the junction held 4 bases outside the gene matches. The CDR3 sequence: CASSLQQGGKNIQYF. CDR3 DNA sequence: TGTGCCAGCAGCTTGCAACAGGGGGGCAAAAACATTCAGTACTTC.

The V and J genes are TRBV7-3 and TRBJ2-1; D is unclear. Trimming shortened V by 5 bases and J by 7 bases, and 18 bases separated the two germline ends. The germline CDR1 and CDR2 sequences are SGHTA and FQGTGA. The CDR3 is 15 residues long. The CDR3 sequence is CASSPQPSTSNEQFF. In nucleotides, the CDR3 is TGTGCCAGCAGCCCTCAACCCAGCACCTCTAATGAGCAGTTCTTC.